Listed below are T cell receptor beta chains from one sample, sequenced in a study of blood T cell repertoires in COVID-19. Sequencing was performed with immunoSEQ multiplex PCR; in TCRdb, only in-frame clones are kept and a portion is missing. The top ten hold roughly 30% of the sample, which has about 120,000 clones, 85% to 90% seen once. The material sequenced was peripheral blood. The receptor source for this set is a woman in her 70s with acute or convalescent COVID-19. CDR3s include the opening cysteine and the closing phenylalanine or tryptophan. A D gene is named only where the DNA matches it firmly. Expanded clones get a size class; other rows say once, few or many, or leave the size out.

cdr3_length j_call clone_size d_call v_call cdr3_aa cdr3_nt
15 TRBJ1-3 . TRBD1 TRBV30 CAWSVSGQGWNTIYF TGTGCCTGGAGTGTATCGGGACAGGGGTGGAACACCATATATTTT
14 TRBJ2-2 . . TRBV5-1 CASSLGGLTGELFF TGCGCCAGCAGCTTGGGGGGCCTCACCGGGGAGCTGTTTTTT
11 TRBJ1-2 . TRBD1 TRBV5-1 CASSLEGAQTF TGCGCCAGCAGCTTGGAGGGGGCACAGACCTTC
11 TRBJ2-2 . . TRBV20-1 CSATGTGELFF TGCAGTGCCACCGGCACCGGGGAGCTGTTTTTT
15 TRBJ2-5 . . TRBV24-1 CATSEQTGFGETQYF TGTGCCACCAGTGAACAAACAGGGTTCGGAGAGACCCAGTACTTC
14 TRBJ1-2 . TRBD1 TRBV5-1 CASSLGQGLHGYTF TGCGCCAGCAGCTTGGGACAGGGCTTGCATGGCTACACCTTC
14 TRBJ1-4 . . TRBV9 CASSGGPPTEKLFF TGTGCCAGCAGCGGGGGGCCGCCTACTGAAAAACTGTTTTTT
14 TRBJ1-4 few . TRBV6-5 CASSSRSGDEKLFF TGTGCCAGCAGTTCCCGGTCCGGGGATGAAAAACTGTTTTTT
14 TRBJ2-5 . . TRBV3-1/TRBV3-2 CASSQGGVQETQYF TGTGCCAGCAGCCAAGGGGGGGTCCAAGAGACCCAGTACTTC
14 TRBJ1-2 . TRBD1 TRBV3-1/TRBV3-2 CASSLNDRVGGYTF TGTGCCAGCAGCCTTAATGACAGGGTCGGCGGCTACACCTTC
14 TRBJ1-2 few TRBD1 TRBV28 CASSFPGTGFGYTF TGTGCCAGCAGTTTCCCCGGGACAGGGTTTGGCTACACCTTC
14 TRBJ1-3 . . TRBV27 CASSMRSSGNTIYF TGTGCCAGCAGTATGAGGAGCTCTGGAAACACCATATATTTT
14 TRBJ1-1 . TRBD1 TRBV7-9 CASSLQGENTEAFF TGTGCCAGCAGCTTACAGGGGGAGAACACTGAAGCTTTCTTT
16 TRBJ1-6 . TRBD1 TRBV5-1 CASSQSTGTGYSPLHF TGCGCCAGCAGCCAGTCAACCGGGACAGGGTATTCACCCCTCCACTTT
13 TRBJ1-2 . . TRBV30 CAWSVSNRDGYTF TGTGCCTGGAGTGTATCGAACAGGGATGGCTACACCTTC
13 TRBJ1-2 once . TRBV4-1 CASSLTGRAVYTF TGCGCCAGCAGCCTTACTGGGCGTGCTGTCTACACCTTC
16 TRBJ1-4 . . TRBV5-1 CASSLGAQATNEKLFF TGCGCCAGCAGCTTGGGGGCTCAGGCAACTAATGAAAAACTGTTTTTT
13 TRBJ1-2 . . TRBV27 CASSSSRDYGYTF TGTGCCAGCAGCAGTTCCAGGGACTATGGCTACACCTTC
15 TRBJ1-4 . TRBD1 TRBV6-5 CASSFRGQGNEKLFF TGTGCCAGCAGTTTTCGGGGACAGGGTAATGAAAAACTGTTTTTT
16 TRBJ2-4 . TRBD2 TRBV27 CASSLSGGMGENIQYF TGTGCCAGCAGTTTATCGGGGGGGATGGGCGAAAACATTCAGTACTTC
15 TRBJ1-1 . TRBD1 TRBV9 CASSPGTGIRTEAFF TGTGCCAGCAGCCCCGGGACAGGGATACGCACTGAAGCTTTCTTT
15 TRBJ2-1 . TRBD1 TRBV29-1 CSVEVRGLTYNEQFF TGCAGCGTTGAAGTCAGGGGGCTGACCTACAATGAGCAGTTCTTC
15 TRBJ1-1 . . TRBV19 CARRAGGTGGTEAFF TGCGCCCGCCGGGCGGGGGGCACTGGGGGGACTGAAGCTTTCTTT
17 TRBJ2-2 . TRBD2 TRBV6-6 CASSRGSGGTNTGELFF TGTGCCAGCAGTCGAGGTAGCGGGGGAACGAACACCGGGGAGCTGTTTTTT
13 TRBJ2-5 . . TRBV19 CASSISNGETQYF TGTGCCAGTAGTATCTCCAACGGGGAGACCCAGTACTTC
15 TRBJ1-6 . . TRBV3-1/TRBV3-2 CASSQAGASNSPLHF TGTGCCAGCAGCCAAGCAGGGGCTAGCAATTCACCCCTCCACTTT
16 TRBJ1-5 . . TRBV10-2 CASRLSGGRSNQPQHF TGCGCCAGCAGATTATCGGGGGGCAGGAGCAATCAGCCCCAGCATTTT
13 TRBJ2-7 . . TRBV5-1 CASSARGSYEQYF TGCGCCAGCAGTGCGAGGGGGAGCTACGAGCAGTACTTC
15 TRBJ2-6 . . TRBV11-2 CASSLGRSGANVLTF TGTGCCAGCAGCTTAGGGAGGTCTGGGGCCAACGTCCTGACTTTC
15 TRBJ1-2 . TRBD1 TRBV5-5 CASSFQNRGDYGYTF TGTGCCAGCAGCTTCCAGAACAGGGGAGACTATGGCTACACCTTC
15 TRBJ1-3 . . TRBV7-9 CASRLVQGAGNTIYF TGTGCCAGCAGGCTCGTACAGGGAGCTGGAAACACCATATATTTT
17 TRBJ2-1 . TRBD1 TRBV18 CASSPPGTGQSYNEQFF TGTGCCAGCTCACCACCGGGGACAGGGCAGTCCTACAATGAGCAGTTCTTC
13 TRBJ1-2 . TRBD1 TRBV30 CAWSGTGLYGYTF TGTGCCTGGAGTGGGACAGGGCTCTATGGCTACACCTTC
11 TRBJ1-6 . . TRBV20-1 CSARPGTPLHF TGCAGTGCGCGTCCCGGGACACCCCTCCACTTT
15 TRBJ1-4 . TRBD1 TRBV5-4 CASSFRTGQDEKLFF TGTGCCAGCAGCTTTAGGACAGGGCAAGATGAAAAACTGTTTTTT
15 TRBJ1-2 . TRBD1 TRBV5-4 CASRGDRGTNYGYTF TGTGCCAGCAGGGGGGACAGGGGGACTAACTATGGCTACACCTTC
13 TRBJ1-1 . . TRBV30 CAWSPGPHTEAFF TGTGCCTGGAGTCCAGGGCCCCACACTGAAGCTTTCTTT
15 TRBJ2-5 . TRBD1 TRBV7-7 CASSFGTGGMETQYF TGTGCTAGCAGCTTCGGAACAGGGGGCATGGAGACCCAGTACTTC
14 TRBJ1-6 few . TRBV30 CAWSGSSYNSPLHF TGTGCCTGGAGTGGGAGCTCCTATAATTCACCCCTCCACTTT
14 TRBJ1-1 . . TRBV19 CASSIGQMNTEAFF TGTGCCAGTAGTATTGGCCAGATGAACACTGAAGCTTTCTTT
16 TRBJ2-1 . TRBD1 TRBV5-1 CASSLILMTGPDEQFF TGCGCCAGCAGCCTAATCCTTATGACAGGGCCTGATGAGCAGTTCTTC
15 TRBJ2-5 . TRBD2 TRBV30 CACRGVVGFQETQYF TGTGCCTGCCGGGGGGTGGTAGGGTTTCAAGAGACCCAGTACTTC
14 TRBJ2-7 once TRBD1 TRBV27 CASSWTGVAYEQYF TGTGCCAGCAGTTGGACAGGGGTGGCCTACGAGCAGTACTTC
15 TRBJ2-7 . . TRBV6-5 CASSRTAESSYEQYF TGTGCCAGCAGCCGGACAGCGGAGAGCTCCTACGAGCAGTACTTC
14 TRBJ2-2 . TRBD1 TRBV30 CAWRAGQGAGELFF TGTGCCTGGAGGGCGGGACAGGGTGCCGGGGAGCTGTTTTTT
14 TRBJ1-3 . . TRBV6-5 CASTARGSGNTIYF TGTGCCAGCACCGCCCGGGGGTCTGGAAACACCATATATTTT
13 TRBJ1-3 . . TRBV7-9 CASREGEGNTIYF TGTGCCAGCAGAGAAGGGGAAGGAAACACCATATATTTT